The 14 T cell receptor beta chains listed next were all sequenced from one sample in a study of blood T cell repertoires in COVID-19. Only in-frame clones appear in the TCRdb table, and some are missing; sequencing was by immunoSEQ multiplex PCR. Of approximately 160,000 clones detected, around 84% appear once; the ten largest clones hold roughly 6%. The sample was PBMCs or T cells enriched from blood (not recorded which). Source of these receptors: a man in his forties who had recovered from COVID-19.

The rearrangement joins TRBV7-2 to TRBJ1-5; the D is unclear. CDR1 is SGHTA and CDR2 is FQGNSA in the germline V gene. The CDR3 covers 15 residues. V was shortened by 1 base and J by 2 bases, with 9 bases between the two germline ends. CDR3 protein: CASSLVGDGNQPQHF. Written as DNA, the CDR3 is TGTGCCAGCAGCTTAGTTGGAGACGGCAATCAGCCCCAGCATTTT.

The V and J genes are TRBV6-6 and TRBJ2-2; D might be TRBD1 (6 bases). CDR3 size: 15 residues. Trimming left V 6 bases short and J 3 bases short, with 14 bases between. Germline V CDR1 and CDR2: MNHNY, SVGAGI (reference sequence). CDR3 coding DNA: TGTGCCAGCAGGCGTCAGGGGTGGGACACCGGGGAGCTGTTTTTT. Protein: CASRRQGWDTGELFF.

The chain combines TRBV5-6 with TRBJ2-5; 7 nucleotides align to TRBD1. Per the germline V gene, CDR1 is SGHDT and CDR2 is YYEEEE. The CDR3 has 17 residues. J gave up 5 bases and V 4 bases, and 17 bases lay outside the gene matches. The CDR3: CASSPPPGGPGQETQYF. CDR3 nucleotides: TGTGCCAGCAGCCCCCCGCCAGGGGGACCGGGTCAGGAGACCCAGTACTTC.

This chain links TRBV9 with TRBJ2-7; TRBD2 might be the D (7 bases). The CDR3 consists of 17 residues. Germline loops: CDR1 SGDLS, CDR2 YYNGEE. With 0 bases removed from V and 7 bases from J, the gap between germline ends came to 23 bases. The CDR3 reads CASSVGPAGAERGEQYF. The CDR3 DNA reads as TGTGCCAGCAGCGTAGGCCCCGCAGGGGCGGAGCGGGGTGAGCAGTACTTC.

This clone appeared a few times. J is TRBJ2-1 and V is TRBV7-2; TRBD2 might be the D (6 bases). The V gene lost 1 base and the J gene lost 7 bases, with 20 bases spanning the gap. Germline V gene lookup returns CDR1 SGHTA and CDR2 FQGNSA. The CDR3 spans 17 residues. The CDR3 sequence: CASSLGGGRRAQNEQFF. DNA of the CDR3: TGTGCCAGCAGCTTAGGGGGAGGTAGAAGAGCGCAGAATGAGCAGTTCTTC.

This clone was detected once. V and J are TRBV18 and TRBJ2-7, with TRBD2 as a possible D gene (7 bases). Germline loops: CDR1 KGHSH, CDR2 LQKENI. The CDR3 totals 13 residues. Trimming took off 3 bases at V and 6 bases at J, with 12 bases between the two ends. CDR3 bases: TGTGCCAGCTCACCCGTGGGAGGGGGCGAGCAGTACGTC. Encoded protein: CASSPVGGGEQYV.

The chain links TRBV19 to TRBJ1-5; 8 bases map to TRBD1. Germline CDR1 LNHDA, CDR2 SQIVND (reference sequence). Germline trimming cut 7 bases from V and 4 bases from J; bases unmatched to any gene: 6. The CDR3 sequence is 14 residues long. The CDR3 bases are TGTGCCAGTAAAATACAGGGGGGGAATCAGCCCCAGCATTTT. Translating gives CASKIQGGNQPQHF. Full variable domain (outside the CDR3, taken from reference TRBV19 and TRBJ1-5): DGGITQSPKYLFRKEGQNVTLSCEQNLNHDAMYWYRQDPGQGLRLIYYSQIVNDFQKGDIAEGYSVSREKKESFPLTVTSAQKNPTAFYLCASKIQGGNQPQHFGDGTRLSIL.

V and J are TRBV9 and TRBJ1-1, with D tentatively TRBD1 (6 bases). Per the germline V gene, CDR1 is SGDLS and CDR2 is YYNGEE. Trimming took off 3 bases at V and 4 bases at J, with 19 bases between the two ends. The CDR3 has 16 amino acids. The CDR3 loop is CASSALSMGASTEAFF. In DNA form, the CDR3 reads TGTGCCAGCAGCGCACTCTCGATGGGGGCTAGCACTGAAGCTTTCTTT.

V is TRBV5-1 and J is TRBJ2-1; 12 bases are a match to TRBD2. Germline V gene data show CDR1 as SGHRS and CDR2 as YFSETQ. V shed 3 bases, J shed 8 bases, and the junction held 6 bases outside the gene matches. This CDR3 has 15 residues. As DNA, the CDR3 is TGCGCCAGCAGCTCGACTAGCGGGGGACCCTATGAGCAGTTCTTC. As protein: CASSSTSGGPYEQFF.

V usage is TRBV12-3 or TRBV12-4 and J usage is TRBJ1-4; no definite D call. V dropped 10 bases and J dropped 6 bases, with 9 bases sitting between them. This CDR3 is built from 11 residues. DNA for the CDR3: TGTGCCACCCGAGGAGATGAAAAACTGTTTTTT. It codes for CATRGDEKLFF.

As concerns this clone: This CDR3 is also generated by other DNA sequences in the sample. The V and J genes are TRBV18 and TRBJ2-5; the D gene is possibly TRBD2 (6 bases). Looked up from germline, CDR1 is KGHSH and CDR2 is LQKENI. CDR3 size: 13 residues. V lost 6 bases to trimming and J lost 2 bases, with 10 bases between them. Here the CDR3 DNA reads TGTGCCAGCTCGCTGGGACTTCAAGAGACCCAGTACTTC. Its translation is CASSLGLQETQYF.

The chain uses TRBV6-1 and TRBJ1-5, with D unresolved. CDR1 is MNHNS, CDR2 SASEGT, per germline. The CDR3 runs to 15 residues. V was trimmed by 1 base and J by 4 bases, leaving 11 bases between them. DNA for the CDR3: TGTGCCAGCAGTGAAGGCCCGCAGGCTAATCAGCCCCAGCATTTT. This gives the protein CASSEGPQANQPQHF.

This clone came up a few times. V usage is TRBV30 and J usage is TRBJ1-3, with D possibly matching TRBD1 (6 bases). With 7 bases removed from V and 2 bases from J, the gap between germline ends came to 12 bases. The CDR3 sequence is 13 residues long. Germline V lookup: CDR1 GTSNPN, CDR2 SVGIG (reference sequence). In DNA, the CDR3 is TGTGCCTACGACAGGCCACCTGGAAACACCATATATTTT. Its translation is CAYDRPPGNTIYF.

As concerns this clone: Within the sample, other DNA sequences also encode this same CDR3. CDR3 loop: CASNSGGATDTQYF. The DNA for the CDR3 is TGCGCCAGCAACTCCGGGGGGGCCACAGATACGCAGTATTTT. The J gene is TRBJ2-3, the V gene TRBV5-1, with 8 bases fitting TRBD2. The CDR3 is 14 residues long. With V trimmed by 6 bases and J by 2 bases, 5 bases remained unmatched. Germline CDR1 SGHRS, CDR2 YFSETQ.